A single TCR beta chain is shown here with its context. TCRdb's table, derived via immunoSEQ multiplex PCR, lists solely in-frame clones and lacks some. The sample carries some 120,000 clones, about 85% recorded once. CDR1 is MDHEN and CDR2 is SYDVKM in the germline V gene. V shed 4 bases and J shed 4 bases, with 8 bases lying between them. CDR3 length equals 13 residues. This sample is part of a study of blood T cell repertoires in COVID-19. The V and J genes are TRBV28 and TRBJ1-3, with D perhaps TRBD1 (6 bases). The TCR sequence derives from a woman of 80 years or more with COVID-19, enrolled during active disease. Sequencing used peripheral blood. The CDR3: CASSSGAGNTIYF. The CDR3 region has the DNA TGTGCCAGCAGTTCAGGGGCCGGAAACACCATATATTTT.